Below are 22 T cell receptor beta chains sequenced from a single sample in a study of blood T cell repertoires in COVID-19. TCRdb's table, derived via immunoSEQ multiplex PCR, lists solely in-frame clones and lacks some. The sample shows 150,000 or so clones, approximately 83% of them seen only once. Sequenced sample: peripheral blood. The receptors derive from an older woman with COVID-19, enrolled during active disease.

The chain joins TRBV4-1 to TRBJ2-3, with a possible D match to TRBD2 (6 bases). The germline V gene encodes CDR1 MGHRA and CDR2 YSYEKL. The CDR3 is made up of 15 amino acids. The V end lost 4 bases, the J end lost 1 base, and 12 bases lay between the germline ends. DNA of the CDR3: TGCGCCAGCAGCCCGGGGGTAGCGGGCACAGATACGCAGTATTTT. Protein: CASSPGVAGTDTQYF.

In DNA form, the CDR3 reads TGCGCCAGCAGCTTCGGGATGAACACTGAAGCTTTCTTT. Residues: CASSFGMNTEAFF. The rearrangement joins TRBV5-1 to TRBJ1-1, with D uncertain. Trimming pared 2 bases from V and 0 bases from J, leaving 5 bases between. The CDR3 has 13 residues. Germline V lookup: CDR1 SGHRS, CDR2 YFSETQ.

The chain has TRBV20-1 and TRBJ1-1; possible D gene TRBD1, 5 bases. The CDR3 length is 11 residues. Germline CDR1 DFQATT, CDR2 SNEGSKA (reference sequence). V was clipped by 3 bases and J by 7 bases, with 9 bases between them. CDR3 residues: CSASNGHEAFF. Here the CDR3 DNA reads TGCAGTGCTAGTAACGGACATGAAGCTTTCTTT.

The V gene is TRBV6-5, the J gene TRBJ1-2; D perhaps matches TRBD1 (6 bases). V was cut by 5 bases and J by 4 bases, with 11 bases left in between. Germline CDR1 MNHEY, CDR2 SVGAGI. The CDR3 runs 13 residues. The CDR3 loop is CASSTMDSYGYTF. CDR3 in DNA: TGTGCCAGCAGTACCATGGACAGCTATGGCTACACCTTC.

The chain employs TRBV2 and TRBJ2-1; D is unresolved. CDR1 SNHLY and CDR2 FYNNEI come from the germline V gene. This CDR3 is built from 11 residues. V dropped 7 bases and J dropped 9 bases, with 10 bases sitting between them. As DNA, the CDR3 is TGTGCCAGCACTGTTATAGCTGAGCAGTTCTTC. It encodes CASTVIAEQFF.

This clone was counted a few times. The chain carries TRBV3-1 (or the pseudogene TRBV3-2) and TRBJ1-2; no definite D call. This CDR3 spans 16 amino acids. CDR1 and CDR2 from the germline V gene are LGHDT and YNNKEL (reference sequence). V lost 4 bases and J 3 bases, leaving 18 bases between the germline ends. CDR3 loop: CASSRGPGRQDYGYTF. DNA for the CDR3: TGTGCCAGCAGCCGAGGGCCCGGGCGGCAGGACTATGGCTACACCTTC.

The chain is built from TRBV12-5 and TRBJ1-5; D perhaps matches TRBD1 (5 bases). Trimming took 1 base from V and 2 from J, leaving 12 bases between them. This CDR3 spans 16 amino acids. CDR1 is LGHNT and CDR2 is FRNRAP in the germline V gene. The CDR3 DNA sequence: TGTGCTAGTGGTTTGGGAGCGGGGGTCGGCAATCAGCCCCAGCATTTT. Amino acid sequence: CASGLGAGVGNQPQHF.

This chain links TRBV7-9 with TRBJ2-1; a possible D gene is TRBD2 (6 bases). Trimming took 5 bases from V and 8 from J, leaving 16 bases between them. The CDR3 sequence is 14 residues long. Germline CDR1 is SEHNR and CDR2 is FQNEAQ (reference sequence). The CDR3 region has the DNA TGTGCCAGCAGCCCGGGGGATTCTAGGGATGAGCAGTTCTTC. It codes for CASSPGDSRDEQFF.

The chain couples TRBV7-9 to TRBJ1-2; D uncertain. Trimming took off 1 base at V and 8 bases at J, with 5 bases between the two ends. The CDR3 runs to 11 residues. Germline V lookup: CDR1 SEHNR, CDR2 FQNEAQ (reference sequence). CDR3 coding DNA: TGTGCCAGCAGCTTAGAAGCAGGCTACACCTTC. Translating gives CASSLEAGYTF.

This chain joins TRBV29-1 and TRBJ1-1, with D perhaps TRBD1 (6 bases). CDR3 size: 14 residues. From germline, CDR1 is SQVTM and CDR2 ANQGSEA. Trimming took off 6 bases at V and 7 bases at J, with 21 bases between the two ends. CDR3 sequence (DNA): TGCAGCGTCGCTACTAGGACAGTTCAGATTGAAGCTTTCTTT. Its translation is CSVATRTVQIEAFF.

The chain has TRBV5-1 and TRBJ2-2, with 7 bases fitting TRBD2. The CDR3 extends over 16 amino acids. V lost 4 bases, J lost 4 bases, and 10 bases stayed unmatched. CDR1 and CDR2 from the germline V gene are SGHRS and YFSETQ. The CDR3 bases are TGCGCCAGCAGCCCCCTCGGCGGGAGAGGCACCGGGGAGCTGTTTTTT. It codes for CASSPLGGRGTGELFF.

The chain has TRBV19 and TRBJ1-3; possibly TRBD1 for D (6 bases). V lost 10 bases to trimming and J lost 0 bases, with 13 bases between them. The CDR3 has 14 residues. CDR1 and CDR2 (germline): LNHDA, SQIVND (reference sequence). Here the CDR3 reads CATQTGSSGNTIYF. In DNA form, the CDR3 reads TGTGCCACCCAAACAGGGAGCTCTGGAAACACCATATATTTT.

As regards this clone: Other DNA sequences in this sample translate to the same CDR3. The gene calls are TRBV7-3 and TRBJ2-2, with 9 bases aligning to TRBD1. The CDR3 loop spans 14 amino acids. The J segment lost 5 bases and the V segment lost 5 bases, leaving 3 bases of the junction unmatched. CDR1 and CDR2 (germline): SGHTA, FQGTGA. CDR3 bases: TGTGCCAGCAGCCCCGACAGGGGGACCGGGGAGCTGTTTTTT. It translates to CASSPDRGTGELFF. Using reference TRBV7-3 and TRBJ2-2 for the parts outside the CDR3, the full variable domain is GAGVSQTPSNKVTEKGKYVELRCDPISGHTALYWYRQSLGQGPEFLIYFQGTGAADDSGLPNDRFFAVRPEGSVSTLKIQRTERGDSAVYLCASSPDRGTGELFFGEGSRLTVL.

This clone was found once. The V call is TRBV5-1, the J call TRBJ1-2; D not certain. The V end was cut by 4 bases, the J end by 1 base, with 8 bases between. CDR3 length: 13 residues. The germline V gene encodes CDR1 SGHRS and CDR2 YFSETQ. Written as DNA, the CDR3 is TGCGCCAGCAGCGACGGGGTTAACTATGGCTACACCTTC. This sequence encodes CASSDGVNYGYTF. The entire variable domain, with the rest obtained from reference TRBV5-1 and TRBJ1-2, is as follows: KAGVTQTPRYLIKTRGQQVTLSCSPISGHRSVSWYQQTPGQGLQFLFEYFSETQRNKGNFPGRFSGRQFSNSRSEMNVSTLELGDSALYLCASSDGVNYGYTFGSGTRLTVV.

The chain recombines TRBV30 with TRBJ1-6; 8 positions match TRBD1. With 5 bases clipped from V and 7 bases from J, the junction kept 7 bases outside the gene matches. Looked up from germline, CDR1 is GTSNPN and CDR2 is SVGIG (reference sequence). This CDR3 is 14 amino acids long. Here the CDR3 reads CAWGTQGVNSPLHF. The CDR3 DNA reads TGTGCCTGGGGGACACAGGGGGTAAATTCACCCCTCCACTTT.

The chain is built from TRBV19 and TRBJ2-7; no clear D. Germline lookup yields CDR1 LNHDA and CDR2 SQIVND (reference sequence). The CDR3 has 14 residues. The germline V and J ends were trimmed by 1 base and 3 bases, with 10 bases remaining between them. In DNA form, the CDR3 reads TGTGCCAGTAGTATAGGATCCCGAGACTACGAGCAGTACTTC. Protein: CASSIGSRDYEQYF.

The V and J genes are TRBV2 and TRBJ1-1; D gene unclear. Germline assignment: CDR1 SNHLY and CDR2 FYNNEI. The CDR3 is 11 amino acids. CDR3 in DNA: TGTGGCGGAGTGTCGAACACTGAAGCTTTCTTT. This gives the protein CGGVSNTEAFF.

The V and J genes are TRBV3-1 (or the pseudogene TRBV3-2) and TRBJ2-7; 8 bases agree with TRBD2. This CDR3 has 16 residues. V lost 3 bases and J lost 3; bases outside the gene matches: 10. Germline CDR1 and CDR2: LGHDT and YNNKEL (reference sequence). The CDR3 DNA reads TGTGCCAGCAGCCACCTGGGAGCGGGAGCTCTCTACGAGCAGTACTTC. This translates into CASSHLGAGALYEQYF.

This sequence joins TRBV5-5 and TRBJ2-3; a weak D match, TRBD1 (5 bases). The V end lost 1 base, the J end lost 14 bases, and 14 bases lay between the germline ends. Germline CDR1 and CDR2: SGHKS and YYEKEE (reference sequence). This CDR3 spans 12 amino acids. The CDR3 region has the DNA TGTGCCAGCAGCTTGAAACAGGTCGATGCGTATTTT. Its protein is CASSLKQVDAYF. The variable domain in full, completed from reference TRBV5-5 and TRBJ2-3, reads DAGVTQSPTHLIKTRGQQVTLRCSPISGHKSVSWYQQVLGQGPQFIFQYYEKEERGRGNFPDRFSARQFPNYSSELNVNALLLGDSALYLCASSLKQVDAYFGPGTRLTVL.

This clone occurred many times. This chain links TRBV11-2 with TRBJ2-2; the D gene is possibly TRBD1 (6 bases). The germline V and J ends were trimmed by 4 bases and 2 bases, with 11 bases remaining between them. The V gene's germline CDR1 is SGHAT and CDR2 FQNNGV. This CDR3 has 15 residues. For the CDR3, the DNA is TGTGCCAGCAGCTCGGACAGACGAAACACCGGGGAGCTGTTTTTT. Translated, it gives CASSSDRRNTGELFF.

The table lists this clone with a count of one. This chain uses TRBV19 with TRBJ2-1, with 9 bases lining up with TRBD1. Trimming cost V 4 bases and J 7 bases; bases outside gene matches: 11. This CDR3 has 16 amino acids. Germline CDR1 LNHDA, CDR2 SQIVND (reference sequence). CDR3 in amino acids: CASSTHGTGSENEQFF. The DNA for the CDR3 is TGTGCCAGTAGTACCCACGGGACAGGGAGTGAGAATGAGCAGTTCTTC. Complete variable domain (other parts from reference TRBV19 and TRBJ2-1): DGGITQSPKYLFRKEGQNVTLSCEQNLNHDAMYWYRQDPGQGLRLIYYSQIVNDFQKGDIAEGYSVSREKKESFPLTVTSAQKNPTAFYLCASSTHGTGSENEQFFGPGTRLTVL.

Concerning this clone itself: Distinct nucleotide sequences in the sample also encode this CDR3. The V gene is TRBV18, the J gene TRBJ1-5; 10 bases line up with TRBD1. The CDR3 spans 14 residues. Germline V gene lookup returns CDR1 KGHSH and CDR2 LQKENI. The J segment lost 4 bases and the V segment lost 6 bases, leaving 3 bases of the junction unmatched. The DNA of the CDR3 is TGTGCCAGCTCGCAGGGACAGGGGAATCAGCCCCAGCATTTT. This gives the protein CASSQGQGNQPQHF.